This T cell receptor (beta chain) was sequenced during a study of response to subunit inactivated influenza vaccine. TCRdb ran MiXCR on the RT-PCR reads and lists one entry per CDR3 protein. The sample contains 600,000 to 850,000 distinct CDR3 sequences, 14% of which appear only once. Findings and caveats of the study: Each seasonal influenza vaccination, the authors suggested, recruits few new T cells.

Turning to this clonotype: Its antigen is not identified.

The germline CDR1 and CDR2 sequences are MNHNS and SASEGT. There are 16 residues in the CDR3. V gave up 6 bases and J gave up 0 bases, with 15 bases separating them. This rearrangement joins TRBV6-1 to TRBJ1-3, with D unclear. The sequenced sample was PBMCs from blood, obtained 14 days before vaccination. The clonotype comes from a man in his fifties who received an inactivated influenza vaccine. The CDR3 is CASSRTPEISGNTIYF. CDR3 coding DNA: TGTGCCAGCAGCCGAACCCCAGAAATCTCTGGAAACACCATATATTTT.